This T cell receptor (beta chain) emerged from a study of cytomegalovirus exposure and HLA in healthy donors. Study-level results: A later analysis linked a missense DCLRE1C variant to TCR beta V- and J-gene trimming. CMV serostatus alone was available as immune exposure information. Specific recognition of CMV antigens was confirmed in vitro for a few chains (all CMV-associated). Presence/absence comparisons presumed near-even sequencing depth among donors.

Trimming pared 3 bases from V and 2 bases from J, leaving 12 bases between. The CDR3 runs to 15 residues. Germline V gene data show CDR1 as SGHRS and CDR2 as YFSETQ. Comment on this clone: Its antigen is currently unknown.

In the PCR, 60 Vbeta and 13 Jbeta primers were used. Using immunoSEQ multiplex PCR, the repertoire was profiled, and TCRdb retains in-frame clones only, with some absent. Counted here are more than 110,000 clones, over 70% occurring once; the ten biggest clones make up around 7%. The origin of this receptor is a young man in good health and CMV-seronegative. Sequencing used PBMCs. The genes are TRBV5-1 and TRBJ2-1; possible D gene TRBD2, 6 bases. CDR3 sequence reads: CASSSASVTYNEQFF. CDR3 nucleotide sequence: TGCGCCAGCAGCTCGGCTAGCGTCACCTACAATGAGCAGTTCTTC.